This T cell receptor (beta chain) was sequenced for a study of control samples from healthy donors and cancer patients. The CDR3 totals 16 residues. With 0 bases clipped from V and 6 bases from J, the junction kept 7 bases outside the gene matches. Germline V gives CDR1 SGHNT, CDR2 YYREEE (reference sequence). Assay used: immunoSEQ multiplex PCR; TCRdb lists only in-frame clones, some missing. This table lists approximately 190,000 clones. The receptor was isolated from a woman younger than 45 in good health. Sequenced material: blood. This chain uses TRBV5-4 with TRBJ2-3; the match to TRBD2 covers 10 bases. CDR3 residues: CASSLEASGGFDTQYF. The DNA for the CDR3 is TGTGCCAGCAGCTTGGAGGCTAGCGGGGGTTTCGATACGCAGTATTTT. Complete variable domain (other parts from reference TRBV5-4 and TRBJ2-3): ETGVTQSPTHLIKTRGQQVTLRCSSQSGHNTVSWYQQALGQGPQFIFQYYREEENGRGNFPPRFSGLQFPNYSSELNVNALELDDSALYLCASSLEASGGFDTQYFGPGTRLTVL.